A selection of T cell receptor beta chains follows, all from one sample in a study of T cell repertoires in cytomegalovirus infection. Each CDR3 protein gets one entry after TCRdb re-called the reads with MiXCR. The sample has about 310,000 distinct CDR3 sequences, roughly a sixth seen once; the top ten hold 12%. Sequenced input: PBMCs. The source of these receptors is a human donor in good health (CMV status not recorded). Some clones in this sample may be carry-over from other donors' samples. Both conserved end residues are part of each CDR3. Each record gives: D gene, V gene, clone size, J gene, CDR3 protein, CDR3 DNA. A D gene is named only where the DNA matches it firmly. Clone size is shown for a subset of rows, as once, few, many or a class of expanded clone.

d_call: .
v_call: TRBV20-1
clone_size: .
j_call: TRBJ2-7
cdr3_aa: CSASPETVSYEQYF
cdr3_nt: TGCAGTGCTAGCCCCGAGACAGTCTCCTACGAGCAGTACTTC

d_call: .
v_call: TRBV6-6
clone_size: .
j_call: TRBJ1-4
cdr3_aa: CASSKIQTEEKLFF
cdr3_nt: TGTGCCAGCAGTAAGATACAGACAGAAGAAAAACTGTTTTTT

d_call: TRBD2
v_call: TRBV20-1
clone_size: .
j_call: TRBJ2-3
cdr3_aa: CSAHPAGGQTDTQYF
cdr3_nt: TGCAGTGCCCACCCTGCGGGGGGGCAGACAGATACGCAGTATTTT

d_call: .
v_call: TRBV2
clone_size: .
j_call: TRBJ2-3
cdr3_aa: CASSVFLDTQYF
cdr3_nt: TGTGCCAGCAGTGTCTTCTTGGATACGCAGTATTTT

d_call: .
v_call: TRBV20-1
clone_size: many
j_call: TRBJ2-5
cdr3_aa: CSASGQGGRGTQYF
cdr3_nt: TGCAGTGCTAGTGGGCAGGGGGGTCGTGGGACCCAGTACTTC

d_call: TRBD1
v_call: TRBV12-3/TRBV12-4
clone_size: few
j_call: TRBJ2-6
cdr3_aa: CASRKDRIGAGANVLTF
cdr3_nt: TGTGCCAGCAGAAAGGACAGGATTGGAGCTGGGGCCAACGTCCTGACTTTC

d_call: .
v_call: TRBV20-1
clone_size: few
j_call: TRBJ2-3
cdr3_aa: CSAKTRPLLDTQYF
cdr3_nt: TGCAGTGCCAAGACCCGTCCCCTCTTAGATACGCAGTATTTT

d_call: TRBD1
v_call: TRBV11-2
clone_size: once
j_call: TRBJ2-5
cdr3_aa: CASRTTGALRETQYF
cdr3_nt: TGTGCCAGCAGAACCACAGGGGCATTGCGGGAGACCCAGTACTTC

d_call: .
v_call: TRBV7-9
clone_size: .
j_call: TRBJ2-2
cdr3_aa: CASSSQGGDTGELFF
cdr3_nt: TGTGCCAGCAGCTCACAGGGTGGGGACACCGGGGAGCTGTTTTTT

d_call: .
v_call: TRBV7-9
clone_size: many
j_call: TRBJ1-1
cdr3_aa: CASSAAPGVYGEAFF
cdr3_nt: TGTGCCAGCAGCGCCGCCCCAGGGGTTTATGGTGAAGCTTTCTTT

d_call: TRBD1
v_call: TRBV20-1
clone_size: .
j_call: TRBJ2-3
cdr3_aa: CSARESDRGFTSTDTQYF
cdr3_nt: TGCAGTGCTAGAGAATCGGACAGGGGCTTCACTAGCACAGATACGCAGTATTTT

d_call: .
v_call: TRBV27
clone_size: many
j_call: TRBJ2-5
cdr3_aa: CASSLSLGAEETQYF
cdr3_nt: TGTGCCAGCAGTTTATCGTTGGGGGCCGAAGAGACCCAGTACTTC